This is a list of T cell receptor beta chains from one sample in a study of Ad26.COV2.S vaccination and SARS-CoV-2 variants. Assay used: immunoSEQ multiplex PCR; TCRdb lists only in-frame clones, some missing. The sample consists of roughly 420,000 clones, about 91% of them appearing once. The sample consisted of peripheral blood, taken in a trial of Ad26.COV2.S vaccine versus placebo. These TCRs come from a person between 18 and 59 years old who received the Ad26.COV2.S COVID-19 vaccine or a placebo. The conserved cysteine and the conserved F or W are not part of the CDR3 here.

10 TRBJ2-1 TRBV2 ASSLVGNEQF
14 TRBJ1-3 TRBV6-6 ASKTSTGIGGNTIY
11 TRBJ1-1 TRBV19 ASSFRGGTEAF
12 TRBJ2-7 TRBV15 ATSGYRGRYEQY
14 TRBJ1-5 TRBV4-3 ASSEDRVISNQPQH
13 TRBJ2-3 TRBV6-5 ASSLALAGTDTQY
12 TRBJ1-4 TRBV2 ASGTLDRDEKLF
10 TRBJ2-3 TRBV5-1 ASSNKSEAQY
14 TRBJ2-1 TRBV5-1 ASSIGVGGSYNEQF
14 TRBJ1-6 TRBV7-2 ASSLGSPRGNSPLH
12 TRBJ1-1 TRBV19 ASSIRTVAAEAF
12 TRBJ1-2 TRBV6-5 ASSYMEGGGGYT
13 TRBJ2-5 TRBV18 ASSPGTSGQETQY
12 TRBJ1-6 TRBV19 ASSFGQTNSPLH
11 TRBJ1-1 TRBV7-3 ASSLGVGGRAF
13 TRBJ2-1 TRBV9 ASSVAVARYNEQF
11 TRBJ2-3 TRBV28 ASSSAVGDTQY
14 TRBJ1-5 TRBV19 ASSIPPDRNHQPQH
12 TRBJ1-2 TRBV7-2 ASSPRQQNYGYT
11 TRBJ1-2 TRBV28 ASSLRNPYGYT
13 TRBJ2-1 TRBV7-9 ASSLWPSGYNEQF
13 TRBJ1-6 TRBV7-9 ASSLMDSFNSPLH
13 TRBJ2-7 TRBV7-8 ASSLSGTITYEQY
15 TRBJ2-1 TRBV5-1 ASSSPRGVSAYNEQF
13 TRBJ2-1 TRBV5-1 ASSIQGGSYNEQF
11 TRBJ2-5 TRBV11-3 ASSEVAGGPLY
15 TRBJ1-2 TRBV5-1 ASSQGTLQLANYGYT
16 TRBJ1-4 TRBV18 ASSPFSTGGAIGEKLF
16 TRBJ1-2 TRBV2 ASSHRYYHARASDGYT
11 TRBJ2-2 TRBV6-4 ASKTGHTGELF
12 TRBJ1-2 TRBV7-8 ASSLAVTGRGYT
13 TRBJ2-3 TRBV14 ASSQIGRGTDTQY
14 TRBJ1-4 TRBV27 ASTPGQGATNEKLF
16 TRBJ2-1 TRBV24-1 ATSDDSSSDSSYNEQF
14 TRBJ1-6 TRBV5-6 ASSTGPRAWNSPLH
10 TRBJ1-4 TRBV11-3 ASAGIREKLF
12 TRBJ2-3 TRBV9 ASSVARETDTQY
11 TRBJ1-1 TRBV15 ATSRGRVRSAF
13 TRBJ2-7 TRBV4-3 ASSQDPTGDYEQY
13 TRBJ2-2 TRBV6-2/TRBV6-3 ASSPVGRHTGELF
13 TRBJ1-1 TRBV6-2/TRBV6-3 ASSRSDRARVEAF
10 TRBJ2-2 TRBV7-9 ASSLRTGELF